Below, 29 T cell receptor beta chains from the same sample are listed, as sequenced in a study of cytomegalovirus exposure and HLA in healthy donors. TCRdb's copy holds only in-frame clones and misses some; the assay was immunoSEQ multiplex PCR. The sample has 180,000 or so clones; 84% are singletons. The sample comprised PBMCs. These receptors were collected from a woman in her twenties or thirties in good health and CMV-seropositive.

The chain uses TRBV6-1 and TRBJ2-1; D is perhaps TRBD2 (6 bases). This CDR3 spans 13 amino acids. Between the trimmed V and J ends, which lost 6 bases and 9 bases, there was a span of 15 bases. Germline V gives CDR1 MNHNS, CDR2 SASEGT. CDR3 DNA sequence: TGTGCCAGCAGAAAGACTAGGTTGAGTGAGCAGTTCTTC. It is translated as CASRKTRLSEQFF.

The rearrangement joins TRBV18 to TRBJ2-3; D call uncertain. V lost 3 bases and J 7 bases, leaving 17 bases between the germline ends. CDR1 and CDR2 (germline): KGHSH, LQKENI. There are 15 residues in the CDR3. DNA of the CDR3: TGTGCCAGCTCACCGCCCACAGCTCAGGCAAATACGCAGTATTTT. Residues: CASSPPTAQANTQYF.

The V gene is TRBV9, the J gene TRBJ2-1; D gene unclear. CDR3 size: 13 residues. CDR1 SGDLS and CDR2 YYNGEE come from the germline V gene. Trimming removed 0 bases from V and 6 bases from J, with 7 bases in between. The CDR3 here is CASSVDSFNEQFF. The CDR3 coding sequence is TGTGCCAGCAGCGTAGACAGTTTCAATGAGCAGTTCTTC.

This clone came up a few times. The rearrangement joins TRBV15 to TRBJ1-4, with D possibly matching TRBD1 (6 bases). Germline assignment: CDR1 LNHNV and CDR2 YYDKDF (reference sequence). Trimming pared 0 bases from V and 5 bases from J, leaving 10 bases between. This CDR3 is built from 15 residues. CDR3 DNA sequence: TGTGCCACCAGCAGAGATAACCAGGGGAATGAAAAACTGTTTTTT. Translated, it gives CATSRDNQGNEKLFF.

This sequence joins TRBV2 and TRBJ2-3, with a tentative D call TRBD1 (6 bases). The V end lost 11 bases, the J end lost 3 bases, and 9 bases lay between the germline ends. Germline-derived CDR1 and CDR2 are SNHLY and FYNNEI. CDR3 size: 11 residues. The CDR3 nucleotides read TGTGCCGTAAGGGGGACAGATACGCAGTATTTT. Its translation is CAVRGTDTQYF.

CDR3 sequence (DNA): TGTGCCAGCAGTTTTCGGCGTACAGGGATCACTGAAGCTTTCTTT. Its translation is CASSFRRTGITEAFF. The chain is built from TRBV28 and TRBJ1-1, with D possibly TRBD1 on 6 matching bases. This CDR3 contains 15 residues. V shed 3 bases and J shed 4 bases, with 15 bases lying between them. Germline values: CDR1 MDHEN, CDR2 SYDVKM.

The rearrangement links TRBV7-9 to TRBJ2-3; 7 bases fit TRBD2. The V gene's germline CDR1 is SEHNR and CDR2 FQNEAQ (reference sequence). V dropped 5 bases and J dropped 4; count of bases not matched to a gene: 6. This CDR3 is 14 amino acids long. The DNA for the CDR3 is TGTGCCAGCAGCCCTGGCCTAGCGGCAGATACGCAGTATTTT. This gives the protein CASSPGLAADTQYF.

This clone is labeled as medium-sized. Distinct nucleotide sequences in the sample also encode this CDR3. The rearrangement links TRBV6-5 to TRBJ2-7, with D maybe TRBD1 (6 bases). The germline V gene encodes CDR1 MNHEY and CDR2 SVGAGI. This CDR3 has 13 residues. V lost 0 bases and J lost 3, with 6 bases in between. CDR3 DNA: TGTGCCAGCAGTTACTCGGACAGCTACGAGCAGTACTTC. This gives the protein CASSYSDSYEQYF.

This clone has a handful of counts. This chain joins TRBV28 and TRBJ1-2; D uncertain. Germline loops: CDR1 MDHEN, CDR2 SYDVKM. The CDR3 sequence is 15 residues long. V was shortened by 3 bases and J by 5 bases, with 16 bases between the two germline ends. The CDR3 DNA is TGTGCCAGCAGTTTTCGTGGGCCCGTTCTTTATGGCTACACCTTC. This translates into CASSFRGPVLYGYTF.

As regards this clone: One end of the junction is discordant with germline, which a read error may explain. The chain employs TRBV7-7 and TRBJ2-3; 9 bases fit TRBD2. This CDR3 has 14 residues. CDR1 is SSHAT, CDR2 FNYEAQ, per germline (reference sequence). CDR3 DNA: TGTGCTAGCAGCCAAGCGGGAGGAGCAGATACGCAGTATTTT. As protein: CASSQAGGADTQYF.

This chain links TRBV5-6 with TRBJ1-2; TRBD1 aligns across 9 bases. Germline assignment: CDR1 SGHDT and CDR2 YYEEEE. This CDR3 spans 12 amino acids. With V trimmed by 4 bases and J by 6 bases, 1 base remained unmatched. CDR3: CASSGDRDGYTF. CDR3 DNA: TGTGCCAGCAGCGGGGACAGGGATGGCTACACCTTC.

The V and J genes are TRBV19 and TRBJ2-3, with 14 bases matching TRBD2. This CDR3 comprises 18 residues. CDR1 LNHDA and CDR2 SQIVND come from the germline V gene (reference sequence). The J segment lost 0 bases and the V segment lost 5 bases, leaving 7 bases of the junction unmatched. DNA for the CDR3: TGTGCCAGTAGTGCAGGACTAGCGGGAGGACCCAGCACAGATACGCAGTATTTT. Translating gives CASSAGLAGGPSTDTQYF.

This clone has just one count. The V call is TRBV28, the J call TRBJ1-5, with D hard to call. V was clipped by 2 bases and J by 5 bases, with 7 bases between them. The CDR3 length is 13 residues. The germline V gene has CDR1 MDHEN and CDR2 SYDVKM. The CDR3 DNA follows: TGTGCCAGCAGTTTACCCGAGTATCAGCCCCAGCATTTT. It encodes CASSLPEYQPQHF. Full variable domain (missing parts from reference TRBV28 and TRBJ1-5): DVKVTQSSRYLVKRTGEKVFLECVQDMDHENMFWYRQDPGLGLRLIYFSYDVKMKEKGDIPEGYSVSREKKERFSLILESASTNQTSMYLCASSLPEYQPQHFGDGTRLSIL.

The genes are TRBV9 and TRBJ2-7; 8 bases agree with TRBD1. The germline V gene encodes CDR1 SGDLS and CDR2 YYNGEE. This CDR3 has 14 residues. The V and J ends lost 4 bases and 0 bases, in that order; junction bases with no gene match: 3. The CDR3 DNA sequence: TGTGCCAGCAGCCCAACAGGGGGCTCCTACGAGCAGTACTTC. It is translated as CASSPTGGSYEQYF.

V is TRBV19 and J is TRBJ1-1, with a possible D match to TRBD1 (5 bases). Germline V CDR1 and CDR2: LNHDA, SQIVND (reference sequence). V was cut by 5 bases and J by 8 bases, with 15 bases left in between. The CDR3 has 13 residues. CDR3 sequence: CASSDQGSTEAFF. The CDR3 DNA sequence: TGTGCCAGTAGTGACCAGGGCTCCACCGAAGCTTTCTTT.

The chain couples TRBV30 to TRBJ1-1; D is uncertain. V was clipped by 0 bases and J by 1 base, with 6 bases between them. This CDR3 region has 13 residues. Per germline, CDR1 GTSNPN and CDR2 SVGIG (reference sequence). The CDR3 bases are TGTGCCTGGAGTGTGGCAGGGAACACTGAAGCTTTCTTT. This translates into CAWSVAGNTEAFF.

This chain connects TRBV6-7 to TRBJ2-7; TRBD2 matches 14 bases. TRBV6-7 is noted as an ORF with a role that remains uncertain. This CDR3 has 15 amino acids. V gave up 7 bases and J gave up 2 bases; unmatched junction bases: 4. CDR3 coding DNA: TGTGCCAGCAAACGGACTAGCGGGAGGCCCTACGAGCAGTACTTC. It codes for CASKRTSGRPYEQYF.

J is TRBJ2-2 and V is TRBV9; a weak D match, TRBD2 (6 bases). In germline, CDR1 is SGDLS, CDR2 YYNGEE. The CDR3 sequence is 15 residues long. Trimming removed 2 bases from V and 6 bases from J, with 14 bases in between. The CDR3 here is CASSVGLRDSGELFF. CDR3 sequence (DNA): TGTGCCAGCAGCGTGGGACTCAGGGATTCCGGGGAGCTGTTTTTT.

This chain connects TRBV30 to TRBJ2-7, with 8 bases fitting TRBD1. The germline V gene encodes CDR1 GTSNPN and CDR2 SVGIG (reference sequence). J gave up 11 bases and V 0 bases, and 9 bases lay outside the gene matches. This CDR3 is 13 amino acids long. DNA of the CDR3: TGTGCCTGGAGTGTGGACAGGGTGCACCCTGAGTACTTC. It is translated as CAWSVDRVHPEYF. The full variable domain, its missing parts supplied by reference TRBV30 and TRBJ2-7, is SQTIHQWPATLVQPVGSPLSLECTVEGTSNPNLYWYRQAAGRGLQLLFYSVGIGQISSEVPQNLSASRPQDRQFILSSKKLLLSDSGFYLCAWSVDRVHPEYFGPGTRLTVT.

The chain employs TRBV5-6 and TRBJ2-5; D is perhaps TRBD2 (5 bases). The CDR3 totals 14 residues. The ends were cut back, 4 bases at V and 5 bases at J, with 15 bases in the middle. Germline loops: CDR1 SGHDT, CDR2 YYEEEE. CDR3 amino acids: CASSLLGFRETQYF. DNA for the CDR3: TGTGCCAGCAGCCTACTAGGATTTAGGGAGACCCAGTACTTC.

This rearrangement joins TRBV7-6 to TRBJ2-7, with 8 bases that match TRBD2. Losses at the gene ends were 8 bases for V and 4 bases for J; bases not matched to a gene: 10. The CDR3 runs to 14 residues. Germline V gene lookup returns CDR1 SGHVS and CDR2 FNYEAQ. As DNA, the CDR3 is TGTGCCAGCGCCAGGACTAGCTTTGGATACGAGCAGTACTTC. The encoded protein is CASARTSFGYEQYF.

This clone has a handful of counts. V usage is TRBV30 and J usage is TRBJ2-7; D gene uncertain. Germline V gene sequence: CDR1 GTSNPN, CDR2 SVGIG (reference sequence). CDR3 length: 17 amino acids. V gave up 1 base and J gave up 2 bases, with 21 bases separating them. The CDR3 loop is CAWSGVGSSRDTYEQYF. The DNA of the CDR3 is TGTGCCTGGAGTGGGGTCGGTAGCTCCCGCGATACCTACGAGCAGTACTTC.

The rearrangement joins TRBV9 to TRBJ2-5; 7 bases are shared with TRBD1. V was clipped by 3 bases and J by 3 bases; unmatched bases: 5. The CDR3 loop spans 14 amino acids. CDR1 and CDR2 from the germline V gene are SGDLS and YYNGEE. CDR3: CASSGGQPKETQYF. For the CDR3, the DNA is TGTGCCAGCAGCGGGGGACAGCCGAAAGAGACCCAGTACTTC.

V gene TRBV18 combines with J gene TRBJ2-7, with no clear D. CDR1 is KGHSH, CDR2 LQKENI, per germline. The CDR3 is made up of 15 amino acids. V was pared by 3 bases and J by 0 bases, with 12 bases between. The CDR3 spells CASSPLEFSSYEQYF. The CDR3 DNA reads as TGTGCCAGCTCACCCCTCGAGTTTAGCTCCTACGAGCAGTACTTC.

The chain combines TRBV11-2 with TRBJ1-1, with D possibly TRBD1 on 5 matching bases. V lost 1 base, J lost 9 bases, and 12 bases lay in between. Looked up from germline, CDR1 is SGHAT and CDR2 is FQNNGV. CDR3 length equals 13 residues. The CDR3 bases are TGTGCCAGCAGCTTAGTGGGAGGGACCCAAGCTTTCTTT. Amino acid sequence: CASSLVGGTQAFF.

This clone is a singleton in its sample. This chain links TRBV6-5 with TRBJ2-1, with 9 nucleotides matching TRBD2. CDR3 length: 16 amino acids. Per the germline V gene, CDR1 is MNHEY and CDR2 is SVGAGI. V gave up 4 bases and J gave up 1 base; unmatched junction bases: 5. The CDR3 is CASSSDLAGSYNEQFF. CDR3 nucleotide sequence: TGTGCCAGCAGTTCCGACCTAGCGGGATCCTACAATGAGCAGTTCTTC.

This clone was detected only a few times. This chain uses TRBV5-4 with TRBJ2-3; D remains unclear. Germline V gives CDR1 SGHNT, CDR2 YYREEE (reference sequence). The V gene lost 1 base and the J gene lost 3 bases, with 6 bases spanning the gap. CDR3 length: 13 residues. The CDR3 protein is CASSLRGTDTQYF. The DNA of the CDR3 is TGTGCCAGCAGCTTGCGAGGAACAGATACGCAGTATTTT.

The chain combines TRBV20-1 with TRBJ2-7; D ambiguous. Germline V lookup: CDR1 DFQATT, CDR2 SNEGSKA (reference sequence). The V end was cut by 3 bases, the J end by 5 bases, with 8 bases between. The CDR3 extends over 11 amino acids. CDR3 region: CSASLGHEQYF. The CDR3 DNA follows: TGCAGTGCTAGTCTAGGTCACGAGCAGTACTTC.

This chain uses TRBV11-2 with TRBJ2-2; possible D gene TRBD2, 6 bases. V was clipped by 1 base and J by 13 bases, with 13 bases between them. Germline loops: CDR1 SGHAT, CDR2 FQNNGV. The CDR3 is 13 residues long. Here the CDR3 DNA reads TGTGCCAGCAGCTTAGGGTGGGCGGAGGGGCTGTTTTTT. This sequence encodes CASSLGWAEGLFF.